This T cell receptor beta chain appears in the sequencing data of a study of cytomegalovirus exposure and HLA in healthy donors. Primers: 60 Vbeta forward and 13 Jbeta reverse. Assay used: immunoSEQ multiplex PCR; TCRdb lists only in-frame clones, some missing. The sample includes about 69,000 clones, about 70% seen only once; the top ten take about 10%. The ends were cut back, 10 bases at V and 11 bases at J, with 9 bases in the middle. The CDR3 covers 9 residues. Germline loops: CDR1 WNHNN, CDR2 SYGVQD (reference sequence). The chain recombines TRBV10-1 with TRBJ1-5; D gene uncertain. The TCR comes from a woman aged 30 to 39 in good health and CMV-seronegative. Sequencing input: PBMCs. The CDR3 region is CATFVSQHF. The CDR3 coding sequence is TGCGCCACCTTCGTGTCCCAGCATTTT.